This is a list of T cell receptor beta chains from one sample in a study of blood T cell repertoires in COVID-19. TCRdb's copy holds only in-frame clones and misses some; the assay was immunoSEQ multiplex PCR. In the table there are around 200,000 clones, around four fifths of which are singletons. Sequenced: peripheral blood. These TCRs come from a man aged 40-50 years with active or convalescent COVID-19. CDR3s include the opening cysteine and the closing phenylalanine or tryptophan. D genes are given only for firm matches. Clone sizes are given selectively: once, few, many, or a class where the clone is expanded.

J,V,D,size,DNA,CDR3
TRBJ2-2,TRBV4-3,-,few,TGCGCCAGCAGCCAAGGGGGCGGGAACACCGGGGAGCTGTTTTTT,CASSQGGGNTGELFF
TRBJ1-6,TRBV19,-,-,TGTGCCAGTAGCCCCGACGGTACTAAAAGCTCCTATAATTCACCCCTCCACTTT,CASSPDGTKSSYNSPLHF
TRBJ2-1,TRBV10-3,TRBD1,-,TGTGCCATCAGGGGACAGGGAAGTGATATTGTGAATGAGCAGTTCTTC,CAIRGQGSDIVNEQFF
TRBJ2-3,TRBV6-2/TRBV6-3,TRBD2,-,TGTGCCAGCAGTCCCGGCTGGTCGGGAGGCGCTACAGATACGCAGTATTTT,CASSPGWSGGATDTQYF
TRBJ1-2,TRBV12-3/TRBV12-4,-,few,TGTGCCAGCAGCTACGGACACGTTGATGGCTACACCTTC,CASSYGHVDGYTF
TRBJ2-7,TRBV6-2/TRBV6-3,TRBD2,-,TGTGCCAGCAGTGGGCAGACTAGCGGTCCCTACGAGCAGTACTTC,CASSGQTSGPYEQYF
TRBJ2-7,TRBV7-2,-,-,TGTGCCAGCAGCTTAATGGCAGGGTCCGCGGAGGAGCAGTACTTC,CASSLMAGSAEEQYF
TRBJ2-1,TRBV7-6,-,once,TGTGCCAGCAGCCTGTTAGGGGGAGCCTACAATGAGCAGTTCTTC,CASSLLGGAYNEQFF
TRBJ1-5,TRBV30,-,-,TGTGCCTGGAGTGAGTGGCAGGGAGGTCAGCCCCAGCATTTT,CAWSEWQGGQPQHF
TRBJ1-5,TRBV30,-,-,TGTGCCTGGAGTGCAGTCGGGGGTTGGCAGCCCCAGCATTTT,CAWSAVGGWQPQHF
TRBJ2-1,TRBV30,-,-,TGTGCCTGGAGTGCCCTCAATGAGCAGTTCTTC,CAWSALNEQFF
TRBJ1-1,TRBV11-3,-,few,TGTGCCAGTATAGGGGAAACAAGCACTGAAGCTTTCTTT,CASIGETSTEAFF
TRBJ2-7,TRBV29-1,-,-,TGCAGCGTTGGGCCCCACAGCTCCTACGAGCAGTACTTC,CSVGPHSSYEQYF
TRBJ2-7,TRBV19,TRBD2,-,TGTGCCAGTAGGGTGGTGGGGAAGGCGGGAGAGTACGAGCAGTACTTC,CASRVVGKAGEYEQYF
TRBJ2-3,TRBV7-9,TRBD2,-,TGTGCCAGCAGCTCGATGACTAGCGGGGCAAGCACAGATACGCAGTATTTT,CASSSMTSGASTDTQYF
TRBJ1-1,TRBV30,-,-,TGTGCCTGGAGAGGCAGGGGTGAAGCTTTCTTT,CAWRGRGEAFF
TRBJ1-4,TRBV3-1/TRBV3-2,TRBD1,-,TGTGCCAGCAGCCCACGGACAGGGGGAGGCGAAAAACTGTTTTTT,CASSPRTGGGEKLFF
TRBJ2-1,TRBV4-2,TRBD2,-,TGTGCCAGCAGCCAAGAGTGGGGGGGAAGCTCCTACAATGAGCAGTTCTTC,CASSQEWGGSSYNEQFF